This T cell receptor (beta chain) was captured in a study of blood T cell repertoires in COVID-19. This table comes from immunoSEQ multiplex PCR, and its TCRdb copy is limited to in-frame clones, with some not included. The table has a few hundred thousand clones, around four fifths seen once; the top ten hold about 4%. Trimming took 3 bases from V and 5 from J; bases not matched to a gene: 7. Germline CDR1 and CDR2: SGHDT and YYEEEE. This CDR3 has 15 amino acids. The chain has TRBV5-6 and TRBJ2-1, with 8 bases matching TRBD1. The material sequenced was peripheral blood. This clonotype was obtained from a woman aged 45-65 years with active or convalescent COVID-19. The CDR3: CASSSYRGWDNEQFF. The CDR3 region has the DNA TGTGCCAGCAGCTCCTACAGGGGGTGGGACAATGAGCAGTTCTTC.